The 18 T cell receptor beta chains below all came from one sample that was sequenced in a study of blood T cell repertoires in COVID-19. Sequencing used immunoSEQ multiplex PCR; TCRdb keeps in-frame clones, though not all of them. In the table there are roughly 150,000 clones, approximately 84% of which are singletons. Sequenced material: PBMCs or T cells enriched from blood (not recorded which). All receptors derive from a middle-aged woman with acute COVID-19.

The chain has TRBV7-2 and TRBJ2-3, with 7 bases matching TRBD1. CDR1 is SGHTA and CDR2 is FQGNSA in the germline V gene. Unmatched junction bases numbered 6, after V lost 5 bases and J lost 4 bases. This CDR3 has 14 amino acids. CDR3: CASSKQGPPDTQYF. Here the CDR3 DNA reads TGTGCCAGCAGCAAACAGGGGCCCCCAGATACGCAGTATTTT.

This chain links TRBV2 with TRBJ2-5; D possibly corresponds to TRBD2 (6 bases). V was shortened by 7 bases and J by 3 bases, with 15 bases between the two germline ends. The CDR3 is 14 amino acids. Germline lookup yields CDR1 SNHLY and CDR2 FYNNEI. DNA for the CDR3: TGTGCCAGCACCTTTGATAGCGGTAAAGAGACCCAGTACTTC. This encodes CASTFDSGKETQYF.

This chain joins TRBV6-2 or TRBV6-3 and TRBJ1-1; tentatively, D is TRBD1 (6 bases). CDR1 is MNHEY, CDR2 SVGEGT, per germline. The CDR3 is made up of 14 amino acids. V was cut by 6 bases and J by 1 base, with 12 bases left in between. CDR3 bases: TGTGCCAGCAGGCCTCAGGGGCAGAACACTGAAGCTTTCTTT. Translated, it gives CASRPQGQNTEAFF.

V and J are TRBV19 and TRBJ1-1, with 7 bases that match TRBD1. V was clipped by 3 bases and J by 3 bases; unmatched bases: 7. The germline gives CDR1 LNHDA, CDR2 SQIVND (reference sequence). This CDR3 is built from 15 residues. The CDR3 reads CASSMEVGGYTEAFF. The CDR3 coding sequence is TGTGCCAGTAGTATGGAGGTAGGGGGCTACACTGAAGCTTTCTTT.

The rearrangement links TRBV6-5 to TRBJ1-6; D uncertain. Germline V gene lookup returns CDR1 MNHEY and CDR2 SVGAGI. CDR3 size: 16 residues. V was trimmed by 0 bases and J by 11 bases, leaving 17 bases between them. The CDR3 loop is CASSYSLRGRGTPLHF. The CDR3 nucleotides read TGTGCCAGCAGTTACTCCCTTCGGGGTAGAGGAACACCCCTCCACTTT.

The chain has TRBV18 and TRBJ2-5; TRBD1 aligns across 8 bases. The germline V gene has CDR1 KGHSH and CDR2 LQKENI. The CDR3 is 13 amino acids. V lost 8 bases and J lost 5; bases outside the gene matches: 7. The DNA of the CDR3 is TGTGCCAGCACAGGACAGGGTATTGAGACCCAGTACTTC. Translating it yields CASTGQGIETQYF.

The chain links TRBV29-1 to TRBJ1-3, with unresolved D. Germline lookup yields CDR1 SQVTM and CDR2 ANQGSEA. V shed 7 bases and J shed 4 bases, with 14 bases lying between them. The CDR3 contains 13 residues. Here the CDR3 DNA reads TGCAGCGCCGACTCAACCGGGGGAAACACCATATATTTT. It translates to CSADSTGGNTIYF.

The CDR3 DNA reads TGTGCCAGCAGTTACCTAGCGGGAGTGGATACGCAGTATTTT. Protein: CASSYLAGVDTQYF. The chain couples TRBV6-5 to TRBJ2-3, with 10 bases identical to TRBD2. V lost 2 bases to trimming and J lost 6 bases; unmatched junction nucleotides: 2. Germline V CDR1 and CDR2: MNHEY, SVGAGI. This CDR3 has 14 amino acids.

The CDR3 DNA reads as TGTGCCAGCTACCCAGCACCGGGACAGCAAGAGACCCAGTACTTC. It specifies CASYPAPGQQETQYF. The genes are TRBV5-4 and TRBJ2-5, with 7 bases matching TRBD1. After removal of 7 bases from V and 2 bases from J, the junction contained 11 bases not matched to a gene. This CDR3 contains 15 residues. Germline V gene lookup returns CDR1 SGHNT and CDR2 YYREEE (reference sequence).

The CDR3 sequence: CASSSGTANTGELFF. CDR3 sequence (DNA): TGTGCCAGCAGCTCAGGGACAGCGAACACCGGGGAGCTGTTTTTT. The chain recombines TRBV7-9 with TRBJ2-2, with TRBD1 identical over 7 bases. The germline gives CDR1 SEHNR, CDR2 FQNEAQ (reference sequence). This CDR3 comprises 15 residues. Losses at the gene ends were 4 bases for V and 0 bases for J; bases not matched to a gene: 2.

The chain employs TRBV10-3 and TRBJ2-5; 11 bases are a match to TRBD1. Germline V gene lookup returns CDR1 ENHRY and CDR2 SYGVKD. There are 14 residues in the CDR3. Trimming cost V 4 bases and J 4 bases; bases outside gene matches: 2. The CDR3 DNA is TGTGCCATCAGTGGGGACAGGGGGGGAGAGACCCAGTACTTC. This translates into CAISGDRGGETQYF.

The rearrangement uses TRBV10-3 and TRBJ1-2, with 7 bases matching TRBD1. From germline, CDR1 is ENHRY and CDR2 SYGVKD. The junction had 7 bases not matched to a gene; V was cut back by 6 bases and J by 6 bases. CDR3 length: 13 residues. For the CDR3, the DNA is TGTGCCATCAGAGATCAGGGGACAGATGGCTACACCTTC. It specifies CAIRDQGTDGYTF.

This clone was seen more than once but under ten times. CDR3 nucleotides: TGTGCCAGCAGTAGCCAGGCGAACACTGAAGCTTTCTTT. Translated: CASSSQANTEAFF. The chain combines TRBV6-6 with TRBJ1-1, with D unclear. The V gene's germline CDR1 is MNHNY and CDR2 SVGAGI (reference sequence). Trimming left V 5 bases short and J 1 base short, with 8 bases between. The length of the CDR3 is 13 residues.

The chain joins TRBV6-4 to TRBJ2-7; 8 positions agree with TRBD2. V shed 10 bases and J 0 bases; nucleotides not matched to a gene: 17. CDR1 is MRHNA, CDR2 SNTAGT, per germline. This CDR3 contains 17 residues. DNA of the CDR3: TGTGCCATATCCCCTAGCGGGTTCTTCTTGAGCTCCTACGAGCAGTACGTC. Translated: CAISPSGFFLSSYEQYV.

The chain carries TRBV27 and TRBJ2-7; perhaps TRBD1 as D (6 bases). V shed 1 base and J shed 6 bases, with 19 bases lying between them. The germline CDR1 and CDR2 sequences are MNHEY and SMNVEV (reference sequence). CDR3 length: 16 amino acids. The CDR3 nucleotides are TGTGCCAGCAGTTTATATACGTACAGGGACATCTCCGAGCAGTACTTC. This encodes CASSLYTYRDISEQYF.

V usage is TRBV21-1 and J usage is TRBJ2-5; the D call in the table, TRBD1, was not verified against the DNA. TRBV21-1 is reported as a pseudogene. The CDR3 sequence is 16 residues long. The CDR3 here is CASSNSGTGSAETQYF. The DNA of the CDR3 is TGTGCCAGCAGCAATTCGGGGACAGGGAGCGCGGAGACCCAGTACTTC.

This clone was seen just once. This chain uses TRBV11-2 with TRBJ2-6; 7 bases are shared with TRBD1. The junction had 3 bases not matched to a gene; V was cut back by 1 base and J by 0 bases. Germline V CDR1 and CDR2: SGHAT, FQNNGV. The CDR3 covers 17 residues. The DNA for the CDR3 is TGTGCCAGCAGCTTAGGGGGGACAGACTCTGGGGCCAACGTCCTGACTTTC. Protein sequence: CASSLGGTDSGANVLTF. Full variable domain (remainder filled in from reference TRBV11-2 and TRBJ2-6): EAGVAQSPRYKIIEKRQSVAFWCNPISGHATLYWYQQILGQGPKLLIQFQNNGVVDDSQLPKDRFSAERLKGVDSTLKIQPAKLEDSAVYLCASSLGGTDSGANVLTFGAGSRLTVL.

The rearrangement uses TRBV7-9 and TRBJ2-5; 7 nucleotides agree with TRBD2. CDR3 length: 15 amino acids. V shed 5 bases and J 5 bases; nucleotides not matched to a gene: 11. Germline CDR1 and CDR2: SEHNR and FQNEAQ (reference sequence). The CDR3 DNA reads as TGTGCCAGCAGCGCCCGGCAGCGGGGTACGGAGACCCAGTACTTC. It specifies CASSARQRGTETQYF.